One and the same sample provided the 26 T cell receptor beta chains below, sequenced in a study of cytomegalovirus exposure and HLA in healthy donors. The PCR ran on 60 Vbeta and 13 Jbeta primers. Here immunoSEQ multiplex PCR was the method, and the copy in TCRdb shows in-frame clones only, minus some. This sample has some 150,000 clones, with over 60% found just once. The sample was PBMCs. These receptors were collected from a woman aged 25 to 39 in good health and CMV-seronegative.

V is TRBV29-1 and J is TRBJ2-5; D may be TRBD2 (6 bases). This CDR3 has 15 amino acids. Germline V gene sequence: CDR1 SQVTM, CDR2 ANQGSEA. V was pared by 6 bases and J by 9 bases, with 26 bases between. CDR3 nucleotides: TGCAGCGTCCAAGGCGGGGTCCGGGGTAATTTGGCCCAGTACTTC. Translating it yields CSVQGGVRGNLAQYF.

The chain recombines TRBV15 with TRBJ2-7; maybe TRBD2 (7 bases). The germline gives CDR1 LNHNV, CDR2 YYDKDF (reference sequence). The CDR3 length is 16 residues. The V end was cut by 3 bases, the J end by 0 bases, with 15 bases between. The CDR3 here is CATSSGGASSSYEQYF. The DNA of the CDR3 is TGTGCCACCAGCAGTGGGGGGGCGAGTAGCTCCTACGAGCAGTACTTC.

The chain carries TRBV27 and TRBJ2-3; D is ambiguous. Germline V CDR1 and CDR2: MNHEY, SMNVEV (reference sequence). This CDR3 is built from 12 residues. V shed 3 bases and J shed 11 bases, with 12 bases lying between them. CDR3 nucleotides: TGTGCCAGCAGTTTCGAGGCCGTGGTGCAGTATTTT. It specifies CASSFEAVVQYF.

The CDR3 reads CASSLAVADYGYTF. The CDR3 DNA follows: TGCGCCAGCAGCTTGGCCGTGGCAGACTATGGCTACACCTTC. The rearrangement links TRBV5-1 to TRBJ1-2; D call uncertain. The germline gives CDR1 SGHRS, CDR2 YFSETQ. The CDR3 is made up of 14 amino acids. Trimming removed 0 bases at V and 3 bases at J, with 9 bases between.

The CDR3 region has the DNA TGTGCCAGCACCAAGACAGTTCAAGCTTTCTTT. The encoded protein is CASTKTVQAFF. This chain uses TRBV7-2 with TRBJ1-1, with D possibly matching TRBD1 (5 bases). Germline V CDR1 and CDR2: SGHTA, FQGNSA. This CDR3 region has 11 residues. The ends were cut back, 7 bases at V and 9 bases at J, with 12 bases in the middle.

This clone was recorded a few times. The genes are TRBV11-2 and TRBJ1-1, with 8 bases matching TRBD1. The V segment lost 5 bases and the J segment 3 bases; nucleotides outside the gene matches: 11. CDR1 SGHAT and CDR2 FQNNGV come from the germline V gene. The CDR3 is 16 residues long. The CDR3 protein is CASSTKDRAEDTEAFF. Written as DNA, the CDR3 is TGTGCCAGCAGCACCAAGGACAGGGCAGAGGACACTGAAGCTTTCTTT.

This clone was recorded only once. The chain joins TRBV30 to TRBJ1-3, with TRBD1 matching 10 bases. This CDR3 is built from 14 residues. Trimming took 7 bases from V and 0 from J; bases not matched to a gene: 3. Germline V gene sequence: CDR1 GTSNPN, CDR2 SVGIG (reference sequence). Here the CDR3 reads CAFGTGDSGNTIYF. CDR3 DNA sequence: TGTGCCTTCGGGACAGGGGACTCTGGAAACACCATATATTTT.

V and J are TRBV29-1 and TRBJ1-2, with D possibly matching TRBD1 (6 bases). The CDR3 consists of 11 residues. Germline V lookup: CDR1 SQVTM, CDR2 ANQGSEA. The V end was cut by 7 bases, the J end by 7 bases, with 13 bases between. The CDR3 is CSGQVAGGYTF. The CDR3, as DNA: TGCAGCGGACAGGTGGCGGGTGGCTACACCTTC.

There are a few counts of this clone. J is TRBJ2-1 and V is TRBV4-2, with TRBD1 as a possible D gene (6 bases). Germline CDR1 LGHNA, CDR2 YNFKEQ. V gave up 2 bases and J gave up 10 bases, with 12 bases separating them. The CDR3 has 13 amino acids. This CDR3 reads CASSQTWTEEQFF. CDR3 DNA: TGTGCCAGCAGCCAAACCTGGACAGAGGAGCAGTTCTTC.

The rearrangement uses TRBV18 and TRBJ1-1, with 7 bases matching TRBD1. Per germline, CDR1 KGHSH and CDR2 LQKENI. Trimming at V came to 4 bases and at J to 0 bases, leaving 11 bases not matched to a gene. The CDR3 loop spans 17 amino acids. CDR3 sequence: CASSLGGGLSMNTEAFF. The CDR3 DNA sequence: TGTGCCAGCTCACTCGGAGGGGGCTTGTCCATGAACACTGAAGCTTTCTTT.

This clone is a singleton in its sample. The rearrangement links TRBV18 to TRBJ1-2; D is perhaps TRBD1 (6 bases). Germline lookup yields CDR1 KGHSH and CDR2 LQKENI. Trimming pared 3 bases from V and 3 bases from J, leaving 17 bases between. The CDR3 sequence is 16 residues long. The CDR3 DNA is TGTGCCAGCTCACCGAGCCTTAGACAGGTCGACTATGGCTACACCTTC. Translating gives CASSPSLRQVDYGYTF. The full variable domain, completed using reference TRBV18 and TRBJ1-2, is NAGVMQNPRHLVRRRGQEARLRCSPMKGHSHVYWYRQLPEEGLKFMVYLQKENIIDESGMPKERFSAEFPKEGPSILRIQQVVRGDSAAYFCASSPSLRQVDYGYTFGSGTRLTVV.

The chain employs TRBV15 and TRBJ2-1; the D gene is possibly TRBD1 (6 bases). The V gene lost 3 bases and the J gene lost 8 bases, with 17 bases spanning the gap. Per the germline V gene, CDR1 is LNHNV and CDR2 is YYDKDF (reference sequence). The CDR3 contains 15 residues. CDR3 bases: TGTGCCACCAGCAGGGAGACAGGCTACGGCTATGAGCAGTTCTTC. This codes for CATSRETGYGYEQFF.

In DNA form, the CDR3 reads TGTGCCAGCAGCTTAGAAGCAGGAGGAAACACTGAAGCTTTCTTT. Its protein product is CASSLEAGGNTEAFF. The chain combines TRBV7-6 with TRBJ1-1; D remains unclear. The V end lost 1 base, the J end lost 2 bases, and 11 bases lay between the germline ends. There are 15 residues in the CDR3. From germline, CDR1 is SGHVS and CDR2 FNYEAQ.

This rearrangement joins TRBV9 to TRBJ2-7; 8 nucleotides match TRBD2. CDR3 length: 15 residues. V dropped 4 bases and J dropped 9; count of bases not matched to a gene: 15. Germline V gives CDR1 SGDLS, CDR2 YYNGEE. CDR3 DNA sequence: TGTGCCAGCAGCTCGGTCCCGGGACTAGAAAGTGGGCAGTACTTC. Translation gives CASSSVPGLESGQYF.

V usage is TRBV9 and J usage is TRBJ2-4; 9 bases align to TRBD2. The CDR3 totals 17 residues. Trimming cost V 0 bases and J 9 bases; bases outside gene matches: 13. The germline gives CDR1 SGDLS, CDR2 YYNGEE. The CDR3 reads CASSVGAGGIEAVIQYF. The CDR3 region has the DNA TGTGCCAGCAGCGTAGGAGCGGGGGGCATAGAAGCGGTCATTCAGTACTTC.

The CDR3 sequence: CASKARGESTDTQYF. CDR3 nucleotides: TGCGCCAGCAAAGCCCGGGGAGAGAGCACAGATACGCAGTATTTT. The gene calls are TRBV5-1 and TRBJ2-3, with TRBD2 as a possible D gene (5 bases). Germline-derived CDR1 and CDR2 are SGHRS and YFSETQ. Trimming removed 6 bases from V and 0 bases from J, with 14 bases in between. This CDR3 is 15 amino acids long.

The chain combines TRBV5-1 with TRBJ1-1; D gene uncertain. The CDR3 has 13 amino acids. The germline V gene encodes CDR1 SGHRS and CDR2 YFSETQ. Deletions cut 2 bases from V and 7 bases from J, with 12 bases between. The CDR3 reads CASSLGGANEAFF. In nucleotides, the CDR3 is TGCGCCAGCAGCTTAGGAGGAGCCAATGAAGCTTTCTTT.

The rearrangement links TRBV19 to TRBJ2-7; TRBD1 agrees at 7 bases. CDR1 is LNHDA, CDR2 SQIVND, per germline (reference sequence). This CDR3 is built from 16 residues. V dropped 4 bases and J dropped 0; count of bases not matched to a gene: 9. CDR3 in amino acids: CASSTPTGLISYEQYF. CDR3 sequence (DNA): TGTGCCAGTAGTACCCCGACAGGGCTTATCTCCTACGAGCAGTACTTC. Based on the CDR3 plus reference TRBV19 and TRBJ2-7, the full variable domain is DGGITQSPKYLFRKEGQNVTLSCEQNLNHDAMYWYRQDPGQGLRLIYYSQIVNDFQKGDIAEGYSVSREKKESFPLTVTSAQKNPTAFYLCASSTPTGLISYEQYFGPGTRLTVT.

The CDR3 nucleotides are TGTGCCAGCAGCCAAGGCTCGGATACAGGGGGACAGCCCCAGCATTTT. Translation gives CASSQGSDTGGQPQHF. The chain couples TRBV4-2 to TRBJ1-5, with 8 bases that match TRBD1. With 1 base clipped from V and 7 bases from J, the junction kept 9 bases outside the gene matches. The CDR3 extends over 16 amino acids. Germline CDR1 LGHNA, CDR2 YNFKEQ.

The rearrangement joins TRBV6-4 to TRBJ1-6, with 9 bases identical to TRBD1. V gave up 6 bases and J gave up 5 bases; unmatched junction bases: 2. The CDR3 is made up of 14 amino acids. Germline V gives CDR1 MRHNA, CDR2 SNTAGT. DNA for the CDR3: TGTGCCAGCAGGGGACAGGGTCATAATTCACCCCTCCACTTT. Protein: CASRGQGHNSPLHF.

This chain connects TRBV7-9 to TRBJ1-6, with a weak D call TRBD1 (6 bases). The germline gives CDR1 SEHNR, CDR2 FQNEAQ (reference sequence). V lost 1 base to trimming and J lost 12 bases, with 7 bases between them. The CDR3 has 12 residues. The CDR3 DNA reads as TGTGCCAGCAGCTTAGTACAGGGACCCCTCCACTTT. Translated, it gives CASSLVQGPLHF.

The J gene is TRBJ1-1, the V gene TRBV4-2, with 8 bases identical to TRBD1. This CDR3 has 15 amino acids. V lost 6 bases and J lost 0; bases outside the gene matches: 6. CDR1 and CDR2 from the germline V gene are LGHNA and YNFKEQ. The CDR3 here is CASSRGQGLNTEAFF. For the CDR3, the DNA is TGTGCCAGCAGTAGAGGACAGGGTTTGAACACTGAAGCTTTCTTT.

J is TRBJ1-5 and V is TRBV6-5; 8 bases are a match to TRBD1. Germline CDR1 reads MNHEY; CDR2 reads SVGAGI. The length of the CDR3 is 14 residues. Trimming took 8 bases from V and 2 from J; bases not matched to a gene: 5. The CDR3 spells CASGNRGGNQPQHF. The CDR3 DNA sequence: TGTGCCAGCGGGAACAGGGGGGGCAATCAGCCCCAGCATTTT.

V is TRBV11-2 and J is TRBJ2-2; D might be TRBD1 (6 bases). Germline V gene lookup returns CDR1 SGHAT and CDR2 FQNNGV. The CDR3 totals 15 residues. V lost 1 base, J lost 6 bases, and 12 bases lay in between. In DNA, the CDR3 is TGTGCCAGCAGCTTAGCTGTTGGGGGCTCCGGGGAGCTGTTTTTT. Residues: CASSLAVGGSGELFF.

The genes are TRBV2 and TRBJ1-1; 8 nucleotides line up with TRBD1. After removal of 10 bases from V and 4 bases from J, the junction contained 8 bases not matched to a gene. This CDR3 has 13 amino acids. Germline V CDR1 and CDR2: SNHLY, FYNNEI. The CDR3 bases are TGTGCCATCCAGGGGGCGCGAGGCACTGAAGCTTTCTTT. It yields the protein CAIQGARGTEAFF.

The chain combines TRBV30 with TRBJ2-3; possible D gene TRBD2, 7 bases. Germline loops: CDR1 GTSNPN, CDR2 SVGIG (reference sequence). V lost 0 bases and J lost 0, with 16 bases in between. This CDR3 comprises 17 residues. CDR3 in amino acids: CAWSVRGGGTSTDTQYF. CDR3 DNA: TGTGCCTGGAGTGTACGAGGCGGGGGCACTAGCACAGATACGCAGTATTTT.